This T cell receptor (beta chain) appears in the sequencing data of a study of patients and donors after allogeneic stem cell transplantation (dated by TCRdb to 2020 to 2021). CDR1 and CDR2 were assigned from the germline V gene as SQVTM and ANQGSEA. Taken from cysteine to phenylalanine, the CDR3 has 12 residues. This entry keeps only the CDR3 DNA: 36 bases, framed from base 1. Between the V and J ends, shortened by 4 bases and 9 bases respectively, the junction contains 13 bases. With respect to this clonotype: The antigen this receptor binds is unknown. No base quality information exists; no much larger clone differs at one position.

The library was obtained by RT-PCR. Sequencing instrument: NextSeq 550. TCRdb reprocessed the public reads (quality trimming at Q25 with fastp, clone calling with MiXCR) and kept in-frame beta chains. Each record represents a unique CDR3 protein, reported with the most common genes and DNA among its rows. The sample has 390,000 or so distinct CDR3 sequences on record, 16% of them singletons. In total, the top ten clones hold around 7.2% of the sample. The sequence links TRBV29-1 to TRBJ2-4; the D gene is perhaps TRBD2, from 5 matching bases. This sequence originates from a human donor who was either an allogeneic HSCT recipient or a stem cell or donor lymphocyte infusion donor (not recorded which). It is not recorded whose cells these are; they may come from a transplant donor. The sequenced sample was blood, either unsorted or a sorted T cell fraction (not recorded which). The CDR3 corresponds to CSVGSRTSIQYF. Read as DNA, the sequence is TGCAGCGTTGGAAGCAGGACTTCCATTCAGTACTTC.